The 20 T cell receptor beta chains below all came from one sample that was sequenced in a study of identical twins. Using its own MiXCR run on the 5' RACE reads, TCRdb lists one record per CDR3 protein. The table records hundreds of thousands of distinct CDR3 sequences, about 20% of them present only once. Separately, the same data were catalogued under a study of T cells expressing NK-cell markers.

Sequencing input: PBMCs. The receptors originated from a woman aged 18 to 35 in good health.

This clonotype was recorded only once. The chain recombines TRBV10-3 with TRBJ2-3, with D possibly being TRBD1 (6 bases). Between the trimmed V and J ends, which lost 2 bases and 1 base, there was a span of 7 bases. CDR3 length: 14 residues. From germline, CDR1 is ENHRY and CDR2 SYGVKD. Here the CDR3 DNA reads TGTGCCATCAGTGAGGGACAGCGCACAGATACGCAGTATTTT. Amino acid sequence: CAISEGQRTDTQYF.

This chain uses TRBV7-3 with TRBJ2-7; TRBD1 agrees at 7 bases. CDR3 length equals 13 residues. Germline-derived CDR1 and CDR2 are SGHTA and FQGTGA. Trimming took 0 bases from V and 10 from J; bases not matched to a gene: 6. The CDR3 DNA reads TGTGCCAGCAGCTTAACGTCGGGACAGAGACAGTACTTC. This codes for CASSLTSGQRQYF.

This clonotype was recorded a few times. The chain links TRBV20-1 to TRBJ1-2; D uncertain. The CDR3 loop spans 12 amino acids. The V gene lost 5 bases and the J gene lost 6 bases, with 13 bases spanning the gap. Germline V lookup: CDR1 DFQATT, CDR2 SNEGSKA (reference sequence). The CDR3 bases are TGCAGTGCTTCCACCAATCGCAATGGCTACACCTTC. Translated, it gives CSASTNRNGYTF.

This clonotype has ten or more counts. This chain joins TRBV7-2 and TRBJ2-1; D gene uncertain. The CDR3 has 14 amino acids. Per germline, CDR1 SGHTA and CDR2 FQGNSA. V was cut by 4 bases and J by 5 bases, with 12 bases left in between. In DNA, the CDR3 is TGTGCCAGCAGCTATTCCCACGGAAACAATGAGCAGTTCTTC. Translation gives CASSYSHGNNEQFF.

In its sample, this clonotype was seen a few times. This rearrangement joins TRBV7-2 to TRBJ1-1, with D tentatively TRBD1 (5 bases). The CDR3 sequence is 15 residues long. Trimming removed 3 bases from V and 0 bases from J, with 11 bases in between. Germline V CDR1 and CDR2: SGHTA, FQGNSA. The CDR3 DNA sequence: TGTGCCAGCAGCTTCGGCGCAGGGTTGAACACTGAAGCTTTCTTT. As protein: CASSFGAGLNTEAFF.

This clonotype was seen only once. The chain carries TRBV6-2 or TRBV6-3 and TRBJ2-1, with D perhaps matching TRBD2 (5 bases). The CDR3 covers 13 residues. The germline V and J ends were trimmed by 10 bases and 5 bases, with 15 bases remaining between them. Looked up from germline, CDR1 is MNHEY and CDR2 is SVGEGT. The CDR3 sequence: CATTWTFHNEQFF. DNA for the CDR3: TGTGCCACCACGTGGACTTTTCACAATGAGCAGTTCTTC.

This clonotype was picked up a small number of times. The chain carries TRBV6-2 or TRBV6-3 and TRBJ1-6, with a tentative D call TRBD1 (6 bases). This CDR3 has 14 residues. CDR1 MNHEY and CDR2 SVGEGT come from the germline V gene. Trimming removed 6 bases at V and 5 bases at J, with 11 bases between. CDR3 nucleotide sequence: TGTGCCAGCAGACCGGACAGAAATAATTCACCCCTCCACTTT. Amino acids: CASRPDRNNSPLHF.

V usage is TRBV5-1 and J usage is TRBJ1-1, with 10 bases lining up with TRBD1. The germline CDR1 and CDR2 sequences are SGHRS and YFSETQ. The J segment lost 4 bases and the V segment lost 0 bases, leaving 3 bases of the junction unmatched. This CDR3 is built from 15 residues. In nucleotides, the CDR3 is TGCGCCAGCAGCTTGGGGACAGGGGGGGCCACTGAAGCTTTCTTT. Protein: CASSLGTGGATEAFF.

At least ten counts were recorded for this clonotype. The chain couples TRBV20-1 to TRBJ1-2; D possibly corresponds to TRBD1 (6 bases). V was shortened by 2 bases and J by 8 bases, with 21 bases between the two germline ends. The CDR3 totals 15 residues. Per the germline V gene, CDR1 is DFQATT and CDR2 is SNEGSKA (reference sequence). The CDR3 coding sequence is TGCAGTGCTAGATTGGGGGGCGCAGGGTCGCAAGGCTACACCTTC. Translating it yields CSARLGGAGSQGYTF.

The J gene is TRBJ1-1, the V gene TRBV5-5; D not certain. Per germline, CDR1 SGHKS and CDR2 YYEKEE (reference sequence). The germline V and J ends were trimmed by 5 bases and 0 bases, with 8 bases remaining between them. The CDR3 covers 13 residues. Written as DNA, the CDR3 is TGTGCCAGCAGACCGGAGATGAACACTGAAGCTTTCTTT. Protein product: CASRPEMNTEAFF. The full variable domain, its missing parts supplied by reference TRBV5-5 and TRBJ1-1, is DAGVTQSPTHLIKTRGQQVTLRCSPISGHKSVSWYQQVLGQGPQFIFQYYEKEERGRGNFPDRFSARQFPNYSSELNVNALLLGDSALYLCASRPEMNTEAFFGQGTRLTVV.

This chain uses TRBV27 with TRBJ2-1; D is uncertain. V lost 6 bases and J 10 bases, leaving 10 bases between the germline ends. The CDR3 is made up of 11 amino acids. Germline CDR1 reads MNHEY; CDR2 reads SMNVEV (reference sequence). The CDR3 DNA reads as TGTGCCAGCAGAACGGCGCAAGAGCAGTTCTTC. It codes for CASRTAQEQFF.

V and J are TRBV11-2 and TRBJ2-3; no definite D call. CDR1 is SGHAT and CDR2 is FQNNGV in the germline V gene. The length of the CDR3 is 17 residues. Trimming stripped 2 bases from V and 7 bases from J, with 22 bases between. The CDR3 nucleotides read TGTGCCAGCAGCTTATATTTAGGGCTTGGGCCGGGCAATACGCAGTATTTT. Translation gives CASSLYLGLGPGNTQYF.

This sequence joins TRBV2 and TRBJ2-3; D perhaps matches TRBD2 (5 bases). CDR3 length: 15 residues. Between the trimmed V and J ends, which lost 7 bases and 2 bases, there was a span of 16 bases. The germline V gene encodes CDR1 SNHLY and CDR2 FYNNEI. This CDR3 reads CASTPNGVHTDTQYF. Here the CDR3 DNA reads TGTGCCAGCACCCCCAACGGGGTTCACACAGATACGCAGTATTTT.

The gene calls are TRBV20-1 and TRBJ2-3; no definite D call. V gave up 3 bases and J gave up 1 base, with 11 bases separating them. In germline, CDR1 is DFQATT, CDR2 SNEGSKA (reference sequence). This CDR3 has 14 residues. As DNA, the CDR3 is TGCAGTGCTAGGGGATTACGGGGCACAGATACGCAGTATTTT. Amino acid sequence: CSARGLRGTDTQYF.

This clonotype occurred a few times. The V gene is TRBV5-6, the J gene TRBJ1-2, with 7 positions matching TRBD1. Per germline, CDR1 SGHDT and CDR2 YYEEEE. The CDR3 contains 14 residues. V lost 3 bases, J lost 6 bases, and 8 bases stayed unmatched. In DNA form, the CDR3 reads TGTGCCAGCAGCTGGGACCCACAGGGGAATGGCTACACCTTC. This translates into CASSWDPQGNGYTF.

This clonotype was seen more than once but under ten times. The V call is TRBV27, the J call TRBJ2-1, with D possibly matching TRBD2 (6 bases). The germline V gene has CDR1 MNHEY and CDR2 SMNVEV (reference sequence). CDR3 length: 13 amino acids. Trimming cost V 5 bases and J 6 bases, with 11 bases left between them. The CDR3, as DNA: TGTGCCAGCAGTCCCAGACTAGTCAATGAGCAGTTCTTC. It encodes CASSPRLVNEQFF.

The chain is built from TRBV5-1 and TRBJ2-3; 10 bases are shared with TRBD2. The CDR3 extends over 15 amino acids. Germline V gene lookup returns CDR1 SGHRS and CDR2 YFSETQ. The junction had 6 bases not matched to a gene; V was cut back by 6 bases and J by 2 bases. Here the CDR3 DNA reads TGCGCCAGCACTCCGACTAGCGGGTACACAGATACGCAGTATTTT. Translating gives CASTPTSGYTDTQYF.

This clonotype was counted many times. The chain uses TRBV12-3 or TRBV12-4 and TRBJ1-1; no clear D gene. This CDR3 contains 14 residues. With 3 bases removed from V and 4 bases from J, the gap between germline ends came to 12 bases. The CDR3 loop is CASSFGDWGTEAFF. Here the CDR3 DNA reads TGTGCCAGCAGTTTCGGGGATTGGGGCACTGAAGCTTTCTTT.

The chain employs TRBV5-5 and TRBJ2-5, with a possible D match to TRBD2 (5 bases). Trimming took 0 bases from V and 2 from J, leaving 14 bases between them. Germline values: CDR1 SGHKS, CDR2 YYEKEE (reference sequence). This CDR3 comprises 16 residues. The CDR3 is CASSLGITSGQETQYF. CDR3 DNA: TGTGCCAGCAGCTTGGGAATTACTTCGGGACAAGAGACCCAGTACTTC.

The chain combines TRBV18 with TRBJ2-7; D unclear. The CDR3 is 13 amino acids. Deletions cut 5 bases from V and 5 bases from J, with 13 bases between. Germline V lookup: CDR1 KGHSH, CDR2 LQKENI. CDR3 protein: CASSADMTHEQYF. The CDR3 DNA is TGTGCCAGCTCAGCCGATATGACCCACGAGCAGTACTTC. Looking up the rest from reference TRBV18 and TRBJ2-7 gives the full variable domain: NAGVMQNPRHLVRRRGQEARLRCSPMKGHSHVYWYRQLPEEGLKFMVYLQKENIIDESGMPKERFSAEFPKEGPSILRIQQVVRGDSAAYFCASSADMTHEQYFGPGTRLTVT.